This TCR beta chain was profiled in a study of CD8+CD57+ T cells in acquired aplastic anemia. Study-level points and caveats: Patients and controls turned out to have some 30 CD8+ CDR3 sequences in common.

About this clonotype: The antigen is not known.

Individuals selected for sequencing had exhibited CD8+CD57+ cell expansion on flow cytometry. Severe acquired aplastic anemia affected all patients. Trimming stripped 2 bases from V and 0 bases from J, with 8 bases between. Germline loops: CDR1 SEHNR, CDR2 FQNEAQ (reference sequence). This CDR3 has 15 residues. Researchers used genomic DNA as the template to profile TCR beta VDJ and CDR3. TCRdb processed the reads anew with MiXCR; each CDR3 protein has one entry. The profile shows 160,000 or so distinct CDR3 sequences, about 70% of them singletons. The chain uses TRBV7-9 and TRBJ2-1, with D possibly matching TRBD2 (6 bases). This receptor was obtained from a human donor with aplastic anemia. Sequencing was performed on sorted CD4+, CD8+, or CD8+CD57+ T cells (not recorded which) from PBMCs. In nucleotides, the CDR3 is TGTGCCAGCAGCTTAATGGGGGGCTCCTACAATGAGCAGTTCTTC. This sequence encodes CASSLMGGSYNEQFF. The full variable domain, in which reference TRBV7-9 and TRBJ2-1 provide the parts outside the CDR3, is DTGVSQNPRHKITKRGQNVTFRCDPISEHNRLYWYRQTLGQGPEFLTYFQNEAQLEKSRLLSDRFSAERPKGSFSTLEIQRTEQGDSAMYLCASSLMGGSYNEQFFGPGTRLTVL.